Shown below are 30 T cell receptor beta chains from a single sample sequenced in a study of shared clonotypes between healthy human individuals. The data were produced by immunoSEQ multiplex PCR, yet TCRdb's version contains in-frame clones alone and is incomplete. The sample consists of approximately 1.5 million clones, 98% of them appearing once. The sequencing input was naive CD4+ T cells sorted from blood. Subset specified: CD45RA+ positively selected. These receptors all stem from a man aged 30 to 39 in good health.

The V and J genes are TRBV7-9 and TRBJ2-1, with 13 bases lining up with TRBD2. The CDR3 has 15 residues. Germline V gene data show CDR1 as SEHNR and CDR2 as FQNEAQ (reference sequence). V shed 4 bases, J shed 7 bases, and the junction held 4 bases outside the gene matches. CDR3 region: CASSSGTSGKNEQFF. In DNA, the CDR3 is TGTGCCAGCAGCTCCGGGACTAGCGGGAAGAATGAGCAGTTCTTC.

This chain connects TRBV5-6 to TRBJ2-2, with D possibly being TRBD2 (5 bases). Trimming stripped 7 bases from V and 7 bases from J, with 20 bases between. CDR3 length equals 15 residues. From germline, CDR1 is SGHDT and CDR2 YYEEEE. DNA of the CDR3: TGTGCCAGCGGAATACAACGGACTGGCTTCGGGGAGCTGTTTTTT. Translating it yields CASGIQRTGFGELFF.

With respect to this clone: Other nucleotide sequences in the sample specify the same CDR3. V gene TRBV18 combines with J gene TRBJ2-3; possible D gene TRBD2, 6 bases. Trimming cost V 0 bases and J 0 bases, with 10 bases left between them. The CDR3 is 16 residues long. Germline-derived CDR1 and CDR2 are KGHSH and LQKENI. The CDR3 reads CASSPPGTVSTDTQYF. The CDR3 coding sequence is TGTGCCAGCTCACCACCTGGGACTGTAAGCACAGATACGCAGTATTTT.

The chain joins TRBV5-5 to TRBJ2-7; 9 bases map to TRBD1. Germline-derived CDR1 and CDR2 are SGHKS and YYEKEE (reference sequence). The CDR3 contains 15 residues. The V and J ends lost 4 bases and 3 bases, in that order; junction bases with no gene match: 8. The CDR3 DNA reads TGTGCCAGCAGCCGCGGACAGGGGCCGTACTACGAGCAGTACTTC. Its protein product is CASSRGQGPYYEQYF. The full variable domain, rest sourced from reference TRBV5-5 and TRBJ2-7, is DAGVTQSPTHLIKTRGQQVTLRCSPISGHKSVSWYQQVLGQGPQFIFQYYEKEERGRGNFPDRFSARQFPNYSSELNVNALLLGDSALYLCASSRGQGPYYEQYFGPGTRLTVT.

This chain connects TRBV27 to TRBJ2-5; D gene uncertain. Germline CDR1 and CDR2: MNHEY and SMNVEV (reference sequence). Trimming took off 2 bases at V and 5 bases at J, with 12 bases between the two ends. The CDR3 runs 14 residues. The CDR3 DNA sequence: TGTGCCAGCAGTTTAGGGTTTAGTTCGGAGACCCAGTACTTC. As protein: CASSLGFSSETQYF.

V is TRBV28 and J is TRBJ2-2, with TRBD1 matching over 9 bases. CDR3 size: 12 residues. V lost 6 bases to trimming and J lost 14 bases; unmatched junction nucleotides: 7. Germline CDR1 reads MDHEN; CDR2 reads SYDVKM. CDR3 nucleotide sequence: TGTGCCAGCAGCAGTGGGACAGGGACCCTGTTTTTT. Residues: CASSSGTGTLFF.

This sequence joins TRBV9 and TRBJ2-1, with 11 bases identical to TRBD2. Per the germline V gene, CDR1 is SGDLS and CDR2 is YYNGEE. The CDR3 loop spans 16 amino acids. Trimming cost V 0 bases and J 6 bases; bases outside gene matches: 5. The CDR3 loop is CASSVVLAGVSNEQFF. CDR3 coding DNA: TGTGCCAGCAGCGTAGTACTAGCGGGAGTGTCCAATGAGCAGTTCTTC.

The chain links TRBV5-1 to TRBJ2-1, with D unclear. The CDR3 covers 14 residues. Per germline, CDR1 SGHRS and CDR2 YFSETQ. The V end lost 4 bases, the J end lost 0 bases, and 8 bases lay between the germline ends. The CDR3 nucleotides read TGCGCCAGCAGCAACAAGACCTCCTACAATGAGCAGTTCTTC. Its protein product is CASSNKTSYNEQFF.

V gene TRBV4-2 combines with J gene TRBJ2-7, with 10 bases matching TRBD2. Trimming took 1 base from V and 0 from J; bases not matched to a gene: 6. Germline assignment: CDR1 LGHNA and CDR2 YNFKEQ. This CDR3 region has 17 residues. The CDR3 protein is CASSQVLASGSSYEQYF. CDR3 nucleotides: TGTGCCAGCAGCCAAGTCTTGGCTAGCGGGAGCTCCTACGAGCAGTACTTC.

This chain uses TRBV5-1 with TRBJ2-7, with D perhaps matching TRBD1 or TRBD2 (6 bases each). The CDR3 consists of 13 residues. Germline CDR1 and CDR2: SGHRS and YFSETQ. Trimming took off 1 base at V and 6 bases at J, with 11 bases between the two ends. The CDR3 DNA sequence: TGCGCCAGCAGCTTGATAGGAGGGGGCGAGCAGTACTTC. Encoded protein: CASSLIGGGEQYF.

The V call is TRBV20-1, the J call TRBJ2-1; the match to TRBD2 covers 12 bases. Germline assignment: CDR1 DFQATT and CDR2 SNEGSKA (reference sequence). The CDR3 totals 11 residues. The CDR3 here is CRALAGGEQFF. As DNA, the CDR3 is TGCAGAGCCCTAGCGGGGGGGGAGCAGTTCTTC.

The CDR3 coding sequence is TGTGCCAGCAGTGTCCTAGCGGGAGGGCCGGGGGAGCAGTACTTC. Amino acids: CASSVLAGGPGEQYF. The rearrangement joins TRBV27 to TRBJ2-7; 12 nucleotides line up with TRBD2. Germline CDR1 and CDR2: MNHEY and SMNVEV (reference sequence). V gave up 5 bases and J gave up 7 bases; unmatched junction bases: 9. The CDR3 sequence is 15 residues long.

The CDR3 region is CASSDAGAGYEQYF. For the CDR3, the DNA is TGCGCCAGCAGTGACGCAGGGGCAGGCTACGAGCAGTACTTC. V and J are TRBV10-2 and TRBJ2-7; perhaps TRBD1 as D (6 bases). There are 14 residues in the CDR3. The germline V gene has CDR1 WSHSY and CDR2 SAAADI. The V and J ends lost 3 bases and 3 bases respectively, with 12 bases between them.

This chain uses TRBV6-5 with TRBJ2-3; 7 positions agree with TRBD1. The V gene end was trimmed by 9 bases and the J gene end by 0 bases; junction bases not matched to a gene: 3. The CDR3 length is 13 residues. Germline CDR1 is MNHEY and CDR2 is SVGAGI. The CDR3: CASRQGSTDTQYF. For the CDR3, the DNA is TGTGCCAGTCGACAGGGTAGCACAGATACGCAGTATTTT.

Only one count was recorded for this clone. This chain connects TRBV6-5 to TRBJ2-5; 9 positions match TRBD1. The V gene's germline CDR1 is MNHEY and CDR2 SVGAGI. The CDR3 is 14 amino acids. With 6 bases clipped from V and 4 bases from J, the junction kept 6 bases outside the gene matches. The CDR3 sequence is CASRRDRAGETQYF. DNA for the CDR3: TGTGCCAGCAGAAGGGACAGGGCTGGAGAGACCCAGTACTTC.

This chain joins TRBV29-1 and TRBJ2-3; the match to TRBD1 covers 10 bases. This CDR3 has 14 amino acids. The germline gives CDR1 SQVTM, CDR2 ANQGSEA. J gave up 1 base and V 7 bases, and 5 bases lay outside the gene matches. CDR3 loop: CSGDRGMGTDTQYF. Written as DNA, the CDR3 is TGCAGCGGGGACAGGGGAATGGGCACAGATACGCAGTATTTT.

The gene calls are TRBV7-2 and TRBJ2-5; possibly TRBD2 for D (5 bases). Germline V gene data show CDR1 as SGHTA and CDR2 as FQGNSA. V lost 2 bases and J lost 6, with 16 bases in between. The length of the CDR3 is 15 residues. The CDR3 protein is CASSLRPEGLKTQYF. The CDR3, as DNA: TGTGCCAGCAGCTTACGTCCCGAGGGCTTGAAGACCCAGTACTTC.

The genes are TRBV15 and TRBJ2-1; 9 positions agree with TRBD1. CDR1 and CDR2 from the germline V gene are LNHNV and YYDKDF (reference sequence). The CDR3 contains 13 residues. Trimming removed 11 bases from V and 8 bases from J; junction bases left unmatched: 10. The CDR3 region has the DNA TGTGCCTCTCGACAGGGGGGCGTCGATGAGCAGTTCTTC. It encodes CASRQGGVDEQFF.

This chain uses TRBV7-7 with TRBJ2-3, with TRBD2 identical over 13 bases. The CDR3 loop spans 19 amino acids. The germline CDR1 and CDR2 sequences are SSHAT and FNYEAQ (reference sequence). The V segment lost 8 bases and the J segment 2 bases; nucleotides outside the gene matches: 16. CDR3 in DNA: TGTGCCAGCGAAGGACTAGCGGGAGTCCATTGCTCTGACACAGATACGCAGTATTTT. It translates to CASEGLAGVHCSDTDTQYF.

This chain links TRBV29-1 with TRBJ2-5, with TRBD2 matching 10 bases. Germline CDR1 reads SQVTM; CDR2 reads ANQGSEA. The CDR3 totals 14 residues. The junction had 8 bases not matched to a gene; V was cut back by 6 bases and J by 4 bases. In DNA form, the CDR3 reads TGCAGCGTAGCCTGGCGACTAGCGGGAGAGACCCAGTACTTC. This translates into CSVAWRLAGETQYF.

This sequence joins TRBV27 and TRBJ2-7; unclear D gene. Germline V gene data show CDR1 as MNHEY and CDR2 as SMNVEV (reference sequence). The CDR3 length is 12 residues. V lost 2 bases, J lost 2 bases, and 4 bases lay in between. CDR3 sequence: CASSLNPYEQYF. CDR3 nucleotide sequence: TGTGCCAGCAGTTTAAACCCCTACGAGCAGTACTTC.

The chain links TRBV7-2 to TRBJ2-1, with 8 bases aligning to TRBD2. The germline CDR1 and CDR2 sequences are SGHTA and FQGNSA. The CDR3 has 17 amino acids. The ends lost 5 bases at V and 5 bases at J; junction bases unmatched: 14. The CDR3 nucleotides read TGTGCCAGCAGCCCCCGCAGGCGGGAGGACCCCAACAATGAGCAGTTCTTC. Translation gives CASSPRRREDPNNEQFF.

The chain is built from TRBV5-4 and TRBJ2-1, with 12 bases identical to TRBD2. Germline lookup yields CDR1 SGHNT and CDR2 YYREEE (reference sequence). CDR3 length: 16 residues. The V gene end was trimmed by 1 base and the J gene end by 6 bases; junction bases not matched to a gene: 5. The DNA for the CDR3 is TGTGCCAGCAGCTTGATCTCGACTAGCGGGGGCAATGAGCAGTTCTTC. Encoded protein: CASSLISTSGGNEQFF.

The chain links TRBV7-8 to TRBJ2-1, with unresolved D. This CDR3 region has 13 residues. Trimming removed 5 bases at V and 7 bases at J, with 12 bases between. Germline lookup yields CDR1 SGHVS and CDR2 FQNEAQ. CDR3 sequence (DNA): TGTGCCAGCAGCATACTAATAGTAAATGAGCAGTTCTTC. This codes for CASSILIVNEQFF. Filled out from reference TRBV7-8 and TRBJ2-1, the complete variable domain reads GAGVSQSPRYKVAKRGQDVALRCDPISGHVSLFWYQQALGQGPEFLTYFQNEAQLDKSGLPSDRFFAERPEGSVSTLKIQRTQQEDSAVYLCASSILIVNEQFFGPGTRLTVL.

This clone was seen a handful of times. The rearrangement uses TRBV29-1 and TRBJ2-2, with D tentatively TRBD2 (5 bases). This CDR3 contains 11 residues. V was shortened by 4 bases and J by 6 bases, with 6 bases between the two germline ends. Germline V gene sequence: CDR1 SQVTM, CDR2 ANQGSEA. CDR3: CSVGGPGELFF. The CDR3 DNA follows: TGCAGCGTTGGCGGGCCCGGGGAGCTGTTTTTT.

This clone showed up just once. The chain has TRBV7-2 and TRBJ2-7; 8 bases match TRBD1. The CDR3 sequence is 16 residues long. The V gene end was trimmed by 2 bases and the J gene end by 0 bases; junction bases not matched to a gene: 6. Per the germline V gene, CDR1 is SGHTA and CDR2 is FQGNSA. For the CDR3, the DNA is TGTGCCAGCAGCTTATCCGGGACAGGAAGCTCCTACGAGCAGTACTTC. Translated: CASSLSGTGSSYEQYF.

This rearrangement joins TRBV9 to TRBJ2-1, with TRBD2 identical over 10 bases. J lost 7 bases, V lost 3 bases, and 19 bases had no gene match. There are 19 residues in the CDR3. Germline V lookup: CDR1 SGDLS, CDR2 YYNGEE. The CDR3, as DNA: TGTGCCAGCAGCGCCAACCCCCGACCGGGATTAGCGGGAGGAAATGAGCAGTTCTTC. Protein product: CASSANPRPGLAGGNEQFF.

This sequence joins TRBV10-1 and TRBJ2-7; TRBD1 might be the D (6 bases). Per germline, CDR1 WNHNN and CDR2 SYGVQD (reference sequence). Deletions cut 3 bases from V and 5 bases from J, with 14 bases between. This CDR3 is 14 amino acids long. This CDR3 is CASSDGQGINEQYF. The DNA of the CDR3 is TGCGCCAGCAGTGATGGGCAGGGGATCAACGAGCAGTACTTC.

V usage is TRBV14 and J usage is TRBJ2-3; 10 positions agree with TRBD2. This CDR3 spans 15 amino acids. Unmatched junction bases numbered 5, after V lost 0 bases and J lost 8 bases. CDR1 is SGHDN and CDR2 is FVKESK in the germline V gene. The CDR3 DNA follows: TGTGCCAGCAGCCAAGATCCCCTAGCGGGAGTTACGCAGTATTTT. Its protein product is CASSQDPLAGVTQYF.

The chain recombines TRBV11-2 with TRBJ2-7; no clear D. V was shortened by 5 bases and J by 3 bases, with 11 bases between the two germline ends. The germline CDR1 and CDR2 sequences are SGHAT and FQNNGV. This CDR3 has 13 residues. CDR3 sequence (DNA): TGTGCCAGCAGCCAGGACCGAGACTACGAGCAGTACTTC. This gives the protein CASSQDRDYEQYF.